The present T cell receptor (beta chain) was sequenced within a study of blood T cell repertoires in COVID-19. The wider study: There were acute and convalescent COVID-19 samples, and they came from the United States, Italy and Spain.

The CDR3 extends over 12 amino acids. CDR1 and CDR2 from the germline V gene are MNHEY and SVGAGI. The V end was cut by 7 bases, the J end by 3 bases, with 9 bases between. Data came from immunoSEQ multiplex PCR; TCRdb stores just in-frame clones and leaves some out. This sample has a few hundred thousand clones; over 75% occur once, and the top ten carry 0.87%. The sequencing input was peripheral blood. The chain is built from TRBV6-5 and TRBJ1-2; D ambiguous. The clonotype originates from a human donor with COVID-19, enrolled during active disease. The donor label of this sample is uncertain. The CDR3 DNA sequence: TGTGCCAGCAATTCGATAGACTATGGCTACACCTTC. Protein: CASNSIDYGYTF.